This T cell receptor (beta chain) was identified in a study of blood T cell repertoires in COVID-19 (dated by TCRdb to 2020 to 2022). Regarding the study in general: Samples covering the acute and convalescent phases of COVID-19 were provided by collaborators in the United States, Italy and Spain. Sample metadata almost always included a de-identified subject ID, COVID-19 status, age in years and sex. The prospective study material was composed of cDNA or gDNA derived from T cells, B-cell-depleted T cells, or PBMCs. A freely available public database, intended as a resource for researchers studying the immune response to SARS-CoV-2, is where the repertoires were released. Deeply sampled blood TCRbeta repertoires from subjects exposed to, actively infected with, or recovered from COVID-19 were included in the dataset. Where available, HLA class I and class II types were obtained from metadata supplied by the sample provider rather than from assay-based typing. Samples were obtained from the ongoing ImmuneRACE study (first 160 participants) and from 1,000 to 1,500 subjects provided by 6 global collaborators.

Points on this clone: Which antigen it targets is not known. Base qualities were left out, and no much larger clone turns up one base away.

General conclusions and limits of the study: The quantity of clinical and demographic metadata differed by source and by participant and was supplied without curation.

The collaborating institutions used their own protocols to collect whole blood in K2EDTA tubes. For TCRbeta analysis, collaborators shipped samples as frozen whole blood, isolated PBMCs, or DNA extracted from either of those sample types. TCRbeta CDR3 regions were amplified from genomic DNA using the immunoSEQ Assay, a bias-controlled multiplex PCR. Regarding the original processing steps: The number of nucleated cells in each sample was estimated by amplification of reference gene primers within the assay. To quantify the absolute abundance of each unique TCRbeta CDR3 rearrangement, sequence reads were collapsed and filtered. For each sample, productive Simpson clonality was calculated by taking the square root of Simpson's diversity index across productive rearrangements. Here the immuneACCESS table is served through TCRdb, limited to in-frame sequences with V and J called. Missing clones are a known gap in these copies; in checked studies unresolved V genes cover under half, and the rest lacks a known reason. Clonal size and the V and J genes are those of that table, whereas D and trimming came from the DNA. The sample table records fewer than 50,000 clones; 70% to 90% of these occur just once. The top ten hold around an eighth of the sample.

Sequencing was performed on peripheral blood. The sequence was collected from a human donor in a cohort sampled during active COVID-19.

The DNA reads as follows: TGTGCCTGGAGCCTATTGTTGGGGGCCAACGTCCTGACTTTC. Its coded protein is CAWSLLLGANVLTF. The chain is made from TRBV30 and TRBJ2-6, with the D gene uncertain. From a lookup of the germline V gene (reference sequence), CDR1 and CDR2 are GTSNPN and SVGIG. The CDR3 has 14 amino acids, counting the end cysteine and phenylalanine. Only CDR3 DNA remains: 42 bases, in frame from the first base. Trimming removed 3 bases from V and 4 bases from J, leaving 10 bases between the germline ends.